These 9 T cell receptor beta chains share one sample of origin, sequenced in a study of CD8 T cells in Susac syndrome. The RNA, 0.5 to 1 ug, was put through reverse transcription using random hexamers. TCRdb used MiXCR to reprocess the immunoSEQ multiplex PCR reads, holding one entry per CDR3 protein. The top ten hold roughly 0.27% of the sample, which has roughly 28,000 distinct CDR3 sequences, about 93% seen once. Sequencing used CD8+ T cells from PBMCs. These receptor sequences come from a human donor in good health.

The chain carries TRBV7-2 and TRBJ1-2, with 10 bases fitting TRBD1. Germline V gene lookup returns CDR1 SGHTA and CDR2 FQGNSA. The ends lost 5 bases at V and 4 bases at J; junction bases unmatched: 7. The CDR3 totals 15 residues. CDR3 DNA: TGTGCCAGCAGCGTCGACAGGGGGCGCAGCTATGGCTACACCTTC. Translation gives CASSVDRGRSYGYTF.

This chain links TRBV24-1 with TRBJ2-1; D remains ambiguous. V dropped 7 bases and J dropped 0 bases, with 9 bases sitting between them. CDR1 is KGHDR and CDR2 is SFDVKD in the germline V gene. This CDR3 has 14 amino acids. The CDR3 is CATRSRSSYNEQFF. The CDR3 bases are TGTGCCACCAGAAGCCGGAGCTCCTACAATGAGCAGTTCTTC.

The genes are TRBV20-1 and TRBJ2-1; 7 positions agree with TRBD1. V was clipped by 0 bases and J by 5 bases; unmatched bases: 10. The CDR3 loop spans 16 amino acids. The V gene's germline CDR1 is DFQATT and CDR2 SNEGSKA (reference sequence). The DNA for the CDR3 is TGCAGTGCTAGAGAACCGGGGACAGCAATTAACAATGAGCAGTTCTTC. As protein: CSAREPGTAINNEQFF.

The J gene is TRBJ1-1, the V gene TRBV9; 8 bases are shared with TRBD1. This CDR3 has 13 residues. Germline-derived CDR1 and CDR2 are SGDLS and YYNGEE. Trimming took 4 bases from V and 4 from J; bases not matched to a gene: 3. CDR3 in DNA: TGTGCCAGCAGCATTACAGGGGGCACTGAAGCTTTCTTT. Amino acids: CASSITGGTEAFF.

The chain has TRBV5-1 and TRBJ2-4, with 11 bases fitting TRBD2. Germline V gene lookup returns CDR1 SGHRS and CDR2 YFSETQ. CDR3 size: 15 residues. Trimming cost V 2 bases and J 6 bases; bases outside gene matches: 4. CDR3 sequence (DNA): TGCGCCAGCAGCTTTAGCGGGGGGGCGAGAAACATTCAGTACTTC. Protein product: CASSFSGGARNIQYF. Full variable domain (remainder filled in from reference TRBV5-1 and TRBJ2-4): KAGVTQTPRYLIKTRGQQVTLSCSPISGHRSVSWYQQTPGQGLQFLFEYFSETQRNKGNFPGRFSGRQFSNSRSEMNVSTLELGDSALYLCASSFSGGARNIQYFGAGTRLSVL.

The chain couples TRBV12-3 or TRBV12-4 to TRBJ1-1, with D possibly TRBD1 on 5 matching bases. The CDR3 contains 15 residues. Trimming shortened V by 5 bases and J by 3 bases, and 16 bases separated the two germline ends. The CDR3 DNA reads as TGTGCCAGCAGTCCCCTCAGGGCCGTGGACACTGAAGCTTTCTTT. Translated, it gives CASSPLRAVDTEAFF.

This clonotype is a singleton in its sample. The chain links TRBV5-1 to TRBJ2-7; TRBD1 might be the D (5 bases). The V end lost 1 base, the J end lost 6 bases, and 11 bases lay between the germline ends. Per the germline V gene, CDR1 is SGHRS and CDR2 is YFSETQ. The CDR3 has 13 residues. The CDR3 DNA reads as TGCGCCAGCAGCTTGACAGGTCTGGGCGAGCAGTACTTC. Protein: CASSLTGLGEQYF.

V usage is TRBV4-1 and J usage is TRBJ2-5, with TRBD2 matching over 7 bases. The ends lost 0 bases at V and 7 bases at J; junction bases unmatched: 11. The CDR3 has 16 amino acids. The germline gives CDR1 MGHRA, CDR2 YSYEKL. Here the CDR3 reads CASSQDRRLARGTQYF. CDR3 DNA: TGCGCCAGCAGCCAAGATAGGAGACTAGCCCGCGGGACCCAGTACTTC.

This chain uses TRBV12-3 or TRBV12-4 with TRBJ1-1, with D hard to call. The V and J ends lost 1 base and 6 bases respectively, with 3 bases between them. This CDR3 has 11 residues. The CDR3 bases are TGTGCCAGCAGTTTAGGTCCTGAAGCTTTCTTT. This codes for CASSLGPEAFF.